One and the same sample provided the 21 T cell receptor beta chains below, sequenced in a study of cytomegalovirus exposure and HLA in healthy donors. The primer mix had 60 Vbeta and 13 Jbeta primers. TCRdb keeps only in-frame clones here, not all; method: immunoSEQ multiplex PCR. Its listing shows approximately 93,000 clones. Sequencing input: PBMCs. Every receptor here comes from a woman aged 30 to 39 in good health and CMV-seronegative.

CDR3 region: CATRASRVRQPQHF. CDR3 DNA: TGTGCCACCAGGGCGTCGAGGGTGCGGCAGCCCCAGCATTTT. The chain employs TRBV15 and TRBJ1-5; no clear D. The germline V gene has CDR1 LNHNV and CDR2 YYDKDF (reference sequence). This CDR3 comprises 14 residues. Between the trimmed V and J ends, which lost 6 bases and 7 bases, there was a span of 16 bases.

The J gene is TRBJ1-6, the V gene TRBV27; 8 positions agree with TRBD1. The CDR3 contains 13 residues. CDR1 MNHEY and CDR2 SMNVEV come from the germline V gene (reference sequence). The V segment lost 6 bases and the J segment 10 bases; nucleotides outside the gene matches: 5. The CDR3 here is CASSRDRFSPLHF. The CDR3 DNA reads TGTGCCAGCAGCAGGGACAGGTTCTCACCCCTCCACTTT.

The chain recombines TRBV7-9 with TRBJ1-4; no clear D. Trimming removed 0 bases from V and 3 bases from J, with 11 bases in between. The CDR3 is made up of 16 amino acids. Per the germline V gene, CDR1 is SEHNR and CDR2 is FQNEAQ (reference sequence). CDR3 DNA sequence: TGTGCCAGCAGCTTAGCGCAGGCTCCCCCTAATGAAAAACTGTTTTTT. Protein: CASSLAQAPPNEKLFF.

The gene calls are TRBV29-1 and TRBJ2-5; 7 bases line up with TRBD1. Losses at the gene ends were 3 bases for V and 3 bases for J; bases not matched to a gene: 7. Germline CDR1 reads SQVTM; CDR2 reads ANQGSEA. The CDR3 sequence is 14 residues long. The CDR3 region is CSVEWGQGEETQYF. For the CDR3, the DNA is TGCAGCGTTGAGTGGGGGCAGGGGGAAGAGACCCAGTACTTC.

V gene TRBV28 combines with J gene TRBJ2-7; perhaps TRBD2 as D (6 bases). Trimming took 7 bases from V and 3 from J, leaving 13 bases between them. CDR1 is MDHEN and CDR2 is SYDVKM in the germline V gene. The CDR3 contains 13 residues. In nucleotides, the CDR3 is TGTGCCAGCACCACCGGGACTCTCTACGAGCAGTACTTC. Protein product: CASTTGTLYEQYF. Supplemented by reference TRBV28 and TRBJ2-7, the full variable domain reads DVKVTQSSRYLVKRTGEKVFLECVQDMDHENMFWYRQDPGLGLRLIYFSYDVKMKEKGDIPEGYSVSREKKERFSLILESASTNQTSMYLCASTTGTLYEQYFGPGTRLTVT.

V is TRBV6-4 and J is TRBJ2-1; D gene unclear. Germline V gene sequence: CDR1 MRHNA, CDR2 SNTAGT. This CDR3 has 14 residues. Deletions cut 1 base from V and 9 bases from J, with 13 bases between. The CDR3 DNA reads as TGTGCCAGCAGTGACTTCGGAGTTTCAGTTGAGCAGTTCTTC. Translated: CASSDFGVSVEQFF.

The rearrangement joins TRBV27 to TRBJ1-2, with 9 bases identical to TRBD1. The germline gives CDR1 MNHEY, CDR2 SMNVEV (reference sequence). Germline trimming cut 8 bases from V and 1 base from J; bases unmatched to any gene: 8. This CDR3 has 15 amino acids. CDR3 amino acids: CASGYRDRVNYGYTF. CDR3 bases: TGTGCCAGCGGATACCGGGACAGGGTTAACTATGGCTACACCTTC.

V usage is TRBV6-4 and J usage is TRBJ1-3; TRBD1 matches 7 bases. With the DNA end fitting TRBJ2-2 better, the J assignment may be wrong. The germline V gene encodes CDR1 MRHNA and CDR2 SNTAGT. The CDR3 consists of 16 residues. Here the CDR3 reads CASSDPTGEVTGELFF. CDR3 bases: TGTGCCAGCAGTGACCCTACAGGGGAAGTCACCGGGGAGCTGTTTTTT.

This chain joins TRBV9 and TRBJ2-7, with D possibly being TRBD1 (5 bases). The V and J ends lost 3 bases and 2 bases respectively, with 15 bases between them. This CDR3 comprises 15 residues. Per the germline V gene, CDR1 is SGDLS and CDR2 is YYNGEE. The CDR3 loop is CASSAGHSLTYEQYF. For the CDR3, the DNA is TGTGCCAGCAGCGCCGGACACTCCCTAACCTACGAGCAGTACTTC. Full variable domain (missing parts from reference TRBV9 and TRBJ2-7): DSGVTQTPKHLITATGQRVTLRCSPRSGDLSVYWYQQSLDQGLQFLIQYYNGEERAKGNILERFSAQQFPDLHSELNLSSLELGDSALYFCASSAGHSLTYEQYFGPGTRLTVT.

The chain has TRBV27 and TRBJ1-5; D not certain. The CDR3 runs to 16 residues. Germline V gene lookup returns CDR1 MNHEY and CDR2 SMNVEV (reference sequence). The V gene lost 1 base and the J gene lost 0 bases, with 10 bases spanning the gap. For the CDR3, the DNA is TGTGCCAGCAGTTTATACAGTCAAAATAGCAATCAGCCCCAGCATTTT. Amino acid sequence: CASSLYSQNSNQPQHF.

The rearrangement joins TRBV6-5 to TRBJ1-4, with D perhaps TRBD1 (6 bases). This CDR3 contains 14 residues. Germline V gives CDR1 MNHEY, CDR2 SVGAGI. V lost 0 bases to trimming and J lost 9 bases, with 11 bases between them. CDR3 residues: CASSYSYRAKKLFF. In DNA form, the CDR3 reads TGTGCCAGCAGTTACTCATACAGGGCTAAAAAACTGTTTTTT.

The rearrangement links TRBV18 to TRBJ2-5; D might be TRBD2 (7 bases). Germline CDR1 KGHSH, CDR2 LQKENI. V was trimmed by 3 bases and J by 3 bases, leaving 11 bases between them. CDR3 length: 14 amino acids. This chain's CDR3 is CASSPRGGKETQYF. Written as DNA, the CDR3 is TGTGCCAGCTCACCGAGGGGGGGCAAAGAGACCCAGTACTTC.

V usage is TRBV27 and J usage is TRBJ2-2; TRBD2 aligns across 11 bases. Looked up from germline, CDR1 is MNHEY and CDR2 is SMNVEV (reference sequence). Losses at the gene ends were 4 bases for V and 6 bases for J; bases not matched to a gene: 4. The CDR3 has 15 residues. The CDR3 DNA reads TGTGCCAGCAGTTACGGACTAGCGGGCCCCGGGGAGCTGTTTTTT. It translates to CASSYGLAGPGELFF.

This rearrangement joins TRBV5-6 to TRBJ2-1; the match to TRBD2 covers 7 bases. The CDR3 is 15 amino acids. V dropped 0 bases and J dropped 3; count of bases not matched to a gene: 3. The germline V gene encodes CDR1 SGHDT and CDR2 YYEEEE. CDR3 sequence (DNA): TGTGCCAGCAGCTTGGTACTAGCGAACTACAATGAGCAGTTCTTC. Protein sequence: CASSLVLANYNEQFF.

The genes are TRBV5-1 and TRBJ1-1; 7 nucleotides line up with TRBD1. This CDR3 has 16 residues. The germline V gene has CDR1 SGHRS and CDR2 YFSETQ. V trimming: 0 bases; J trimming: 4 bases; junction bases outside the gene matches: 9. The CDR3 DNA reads TGCGCCAGCAGCTTGGGAGGGACAGCCTTAGGCACTGAAGCTTTCTTT. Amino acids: CASSLGGTALGTEAFF.

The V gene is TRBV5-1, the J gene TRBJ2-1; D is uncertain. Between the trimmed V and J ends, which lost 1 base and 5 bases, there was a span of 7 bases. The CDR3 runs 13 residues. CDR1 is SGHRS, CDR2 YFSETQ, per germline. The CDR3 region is CASSLRRDNEQFF. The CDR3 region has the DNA TGCGCCAGCAGCTTGAGACGGGACAATGAGCAGTTCTTC.

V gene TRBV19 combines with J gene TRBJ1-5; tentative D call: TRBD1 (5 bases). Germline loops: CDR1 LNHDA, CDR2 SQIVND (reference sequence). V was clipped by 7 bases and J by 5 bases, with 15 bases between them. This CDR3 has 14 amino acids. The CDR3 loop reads CASISLGEDQPQHF. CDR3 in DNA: TGTGCCAGTATTTCCTTAGGGGAGGATCAGCCCCAGCATTTT.

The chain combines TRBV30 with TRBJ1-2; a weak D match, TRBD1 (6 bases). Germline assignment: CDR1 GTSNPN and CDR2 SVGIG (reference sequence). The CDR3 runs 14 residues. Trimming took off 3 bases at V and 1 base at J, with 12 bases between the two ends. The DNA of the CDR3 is TGTGCCTGGAGGTGGGGCAGGGGTAACTATGGCTACACCTTC. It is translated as CAWRWGRGNYGYTF.

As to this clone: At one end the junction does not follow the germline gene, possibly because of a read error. The DNA for the CDR3 is TGTGCTAGCAGCCCGGACAGGAGGGTTGAGATGGAACTGTTTTTT. Its translation is CASSPDRRVEMELFF. V gene TRBV7-7 combines with J gene TRBJ1-4, with 7 positions matching TRBD1. Germline V CDR1 and CDR2: SSHAT, FNYEAQ (reference sequence). The CDR3 is 15 residues long.

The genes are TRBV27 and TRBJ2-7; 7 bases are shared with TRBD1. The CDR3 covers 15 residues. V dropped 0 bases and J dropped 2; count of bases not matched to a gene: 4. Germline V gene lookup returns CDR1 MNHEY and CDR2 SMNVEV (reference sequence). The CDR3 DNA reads TGTGCCAGCAGTTTATCGAGGGGGCTCCCCTACGAGCAGTACTTC. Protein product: CASSLSRGLPYEQYF.

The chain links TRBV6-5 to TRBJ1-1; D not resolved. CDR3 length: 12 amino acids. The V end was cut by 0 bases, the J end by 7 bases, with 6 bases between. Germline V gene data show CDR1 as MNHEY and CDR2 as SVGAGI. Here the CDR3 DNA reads TGTGCCAGCAGTTACTCTGAGAATGAAGCTTTCTTT. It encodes CASSYSENEAFF.